Listed below are T cell receptor beta chains from one sample, sequenced in a study of CD8 T cells in Susac syndrome. MiXCR, applied by TCRdb to the immunoSEQ multiplex PCR reads, yields one record per CDR3 protein. There are 200,000 or so distinct CDR3 sequences in the sample; approximately 95% occur only once, and about 0.15% lies in the top ten. Sequencing used CD8+ T cells from PBMCs. All receptors come from a human donor with Susac syndrome. The conserved cysteine and the conserved F or W are not part of the CDR3 here. Not all rows give a size; the values are once, few, many and, for expanded clones, a class.

TRBJ1-1 | TRBV27 | - | ASSTTQGLYTEAF
TRBJ2-7 | TRBV13 | - | ASSLGPSAVAGGGPYEQY
TRBJ2-7 | TRBV7-9 | - | ASSRHDSYEQY
TRBJ1-2 | TRBV11-2 | - | ASSLVSQGARRGYT
TRBJ2-1 | TRBV6-6 | - | ASSLYGTSGYNEQF
TRBJ2-7 | TRBV27 | - | ASSSSRVGHEQY
TRBJ2-3 | TRBV11-2 | once | ASSFLAGARTDTQY
TRBJ1-5 | TRBV20-1 | - | SARDPLGTGGEQPQH
TRBJ2-3 | TRBV20-1 | - | SAATYYRDRGSDTQY
TRBJ1-1 | TRBV10-3 | - | ATARGTEAF
TRBJ2-2 | TRBV27 | - | ASRVGGSAGELF
TRBJ2-7 | TRBV4-1 | - | ASSQVALPYEQY
TRBJ1-1 | TRBV7-9 | - | ASSSTGMNTEAF
TRBJ2-3 | TRBV9 | - | ASSPWGRSTDTQY
TRBJ1-2 | TRBV15 | - | ATYRASYGYT
TRBJ1-2 | TRBV6-1 | - | ASSQFNDRGRLGYT
TRBJ2-5 | TRBV7-2 | - | ASSLVWGGRLETQY
TRBJ2-3 | TRBV3-1 | - | ASSPGHLTDTQY
TRBJ2-4 | TRBV19 | - | ASSPRRGGSKNIQY
TRBJ2-1 | TRBV5-1 | - | ASSLARGNEQF
TRBJ2-1 | TRBV7-9 | - | ASSTDKVKQF
TRBJ2-5 | TRBV27 | - | ASSLWSASGGETQY
TRBJ2-2 | TRBV19 | once | ATTVSGATGELF
TRBJ1-1 | TRBV2 | - | ASSPVRANTEAF
TRBJ2-1 | TRBV28 | - | ASRGASGRLLSNEQF
TRBJ2-1 | TRBV12-3/TRBV12-4 | once | ASRYSSYNEQF
TRBJ1-2 | TRBV28 | - | ASRGGGRNYGYT
TRBJ2-3 | TRBV2 | - | ASSEAANTDTQY
TRBJ1-5 | TRBV29-1 | - | SVTTQGNSNQPQH
TRBJ1-5 | TRBV2 | - | ASSDRSGQPQH
TRBJ1-6 | TRBV30 | - | AWSFWDRGSSPLH
TRBJ1-5 | TRBV4-1 | - | ASSHSDGGNQPQH
TRBJ2-1 | TRBV20-1 | - | SARDALAGGYNEQF
TRBJ2-2 | TRBV6-5 | - | ASTKGSENTGELF
TRBJ2-2 | TRBV3-1 | - | ASSQARLAARRVTGELF
TRBJ1-2 | TRBV9 | once | ASSAGDGVYGYT
TRBJ1-1 | TRBV4-1 | - | ASSQASEAF
TRBJ1-2 | TRBV20-1 | - | SARVTDRLPYGYT
TRBJ1-5 | TRBV5-6 | once | ASSKNPGLYQH
TRBJ2-1 | TRBV6-2/TRBV6-3 | - | ASSLRLEQF
TRBJ1-3 | TRBV29-1 | - | SVQDFAYDSGNTIY
TRBJ1-6 | TRBV5-6 | - | ASSFRYPSSPLH